This T cell receptor (beta chain) was sequenced during a study of cytomegalovirus exposure and HLA in healthy donors. Study summary: T cells numbering around 180 million yielded some 100 million unique TCR beta sequences in an earlier analysis.

Points on this clone: What it recognizes is unknown.

Study-level findings and limits: Productive status was seen about 87% or about 30% of the time for most TCR beta V segments in an earlier analysis. Cytomegalovirus association was assigned to 150 to 200 TCR beta chains.

Losses at the gene ends were 11 bases for V and 2 bases for J; bases not matched to a gene: 10. The CDR3 has 15 amino acids. The germline CDR1 and CDR2 sequences are LNHDA and SQIVND (reference sequence). PCR used 60 Vbeta primers and 13 Jbeta primers. Libraries were prepared by immunoSEQ multiplex PCR; TCRdb keeps only in-frame clonotypes and omits some of them. The sample is made up of some 120,000 clones, and the top ten hold 6.8% of it. Sequencing was carried out using PBMCs. The clonotype originates from a man aged 40-50 years in good health and CMV-seropositive. J is TRBJ2-7 and V is TRBV19; 12 positions agree with TRBD2. As DNA, the CDR3 is TGTGCCTCGCAGCTAGCGGGAGGGCGCGCCTACGAGCAGTACTTC. Protein product: CASQLAGGRAYEQYF. Full variable domain (remainder filled in from reference TRBV19 and TRBJ2-7): DGGITQSPKYLFRKEGQNVTLSCEQNLNHDAMYWYRQDPGQGLRLIYYSQIVNDFQKGDIAEGYSVSREKKESFPLTVTSAQKNPTAFYLCASQLAGGRAYEQYFGPGTRLTVT.